This TCR beta chain was captured in a study of T cell repertoires in cytomegalovirus infection. Study as a whole: Both a matching HLA type and CMV infection were indicated by public TCR beta signatures.

This clonotype showed up just a few times. Its specificity is not known. TCRdb passed the reads through MiXCR, listing each CDR3 protein once. The data show some 400,000 distinct CDR3 sequences, 15% to 20% seen once. Notes on the study in general: CMV-specific TCR beta clonotypes restricted by HLA-C were the ones dominating the ex vivo response. Pooled public TCR beta family frequency picked out CMV carriers with the relevant HLA.

The CDR3 sequence is 13 residues long. Trimming removed 6 bases at V and 8 bases at J, with 16 bases between. Germline CDR1 is DFQATT and CDR2 is SNEGSKA (reference sequence). The sequenced material came from PBMCs. The chain links TRBV20-1 to TRBJ1-4, with D unclear. This TCR was sampled from a human donor in good health (CMV status not recorded). Some clones in this sample may be carry-over from other donors' samples. CDR3 protein: CSAKVSNEEKLFF. For the CDR3, the DNA is TGCAGTGCAAAGGTCTCAAATGAGGAAAAACTGTTTTTT.